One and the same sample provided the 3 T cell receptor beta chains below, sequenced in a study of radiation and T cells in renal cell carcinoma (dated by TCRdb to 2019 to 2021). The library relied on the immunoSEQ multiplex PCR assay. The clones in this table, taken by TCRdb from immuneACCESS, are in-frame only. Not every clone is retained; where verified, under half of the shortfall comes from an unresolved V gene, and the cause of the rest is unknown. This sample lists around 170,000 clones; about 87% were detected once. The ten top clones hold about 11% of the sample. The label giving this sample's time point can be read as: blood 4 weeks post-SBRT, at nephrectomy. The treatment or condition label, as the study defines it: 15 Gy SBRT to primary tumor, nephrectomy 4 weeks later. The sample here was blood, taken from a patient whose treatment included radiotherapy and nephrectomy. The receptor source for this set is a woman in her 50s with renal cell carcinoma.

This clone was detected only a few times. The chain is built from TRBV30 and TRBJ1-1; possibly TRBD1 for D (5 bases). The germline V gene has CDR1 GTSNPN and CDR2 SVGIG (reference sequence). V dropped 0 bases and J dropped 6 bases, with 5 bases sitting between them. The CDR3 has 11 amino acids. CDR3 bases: TGTGCCTGGAGTGTAGGGGCTGAAGCTTTCTTT. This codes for CAWSVGAEAFF.

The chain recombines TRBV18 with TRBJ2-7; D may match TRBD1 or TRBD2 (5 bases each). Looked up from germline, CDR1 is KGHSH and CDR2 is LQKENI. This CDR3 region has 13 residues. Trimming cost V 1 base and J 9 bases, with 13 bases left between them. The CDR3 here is CASSPRGGDPQYF. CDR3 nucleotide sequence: TGTGCCAGCTCACCACGAGGTGGGGACCCGCAGTACTTC.

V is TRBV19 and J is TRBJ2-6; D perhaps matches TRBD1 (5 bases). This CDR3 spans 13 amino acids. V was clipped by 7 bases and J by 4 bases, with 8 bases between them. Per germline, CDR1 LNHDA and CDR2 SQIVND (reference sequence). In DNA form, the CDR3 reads TGTGCCAGTACTCGGACAGGGGCCAACGTCCTGACTTTC. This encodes CASTRTGANVLTF.